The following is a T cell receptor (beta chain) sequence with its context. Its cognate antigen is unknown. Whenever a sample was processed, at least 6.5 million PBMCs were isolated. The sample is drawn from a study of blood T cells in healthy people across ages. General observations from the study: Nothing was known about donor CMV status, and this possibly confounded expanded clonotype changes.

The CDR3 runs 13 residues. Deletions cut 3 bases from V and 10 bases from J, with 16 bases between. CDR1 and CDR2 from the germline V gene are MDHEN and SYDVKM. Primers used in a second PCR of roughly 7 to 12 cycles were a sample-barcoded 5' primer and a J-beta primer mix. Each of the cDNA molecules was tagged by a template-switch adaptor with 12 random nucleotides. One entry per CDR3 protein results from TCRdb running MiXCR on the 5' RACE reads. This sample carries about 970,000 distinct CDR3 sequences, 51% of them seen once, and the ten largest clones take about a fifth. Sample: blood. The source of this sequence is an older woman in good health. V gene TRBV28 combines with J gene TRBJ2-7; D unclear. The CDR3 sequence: CASSFQGQYAQYF. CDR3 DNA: TGTGCCAGCAGTTTCCAAGGCCAGTACGCCCAGTACTTC.